These 2 T cell receptor beta chains share one sample of origin, sequenced in a study of T-cell reconstitution after alpha-beta-depleted transplantation in children (TCRdb year 2016). Libraries were prepared through PCR. The listed sequencing device is Illumina HiSeq 2500. TCR libraries were prepared with molecular barcoding, using unique molecular identifiers to normalize TCRbeta repertoire quantification. Through fastp at Q25 and MiXCR, TCRdb rebuilt clones from the public reads, retaining in-frame beta chains. Rows with a matching CDR3 protein are joined into one entry that keeps the most common DNA and genes. The sample table holds just over 70,000 distinct CDR3 sequences, of which 7% to 8% were seen once. The top ten constitute approximately 2.4% of the sample. Sample: PBMCs from the stem cell graft donor, taken from the stem cell graft. These receptors were taken from a human donor who donated a stem cell graft to a child with acute lymphoblastic leukemia.

In this sample, this clonotype turned up many times. This chain links TRBV5-1 with TRBJ1-1, with a weak D call TRBD1 (5 bases). Germline V gene lookup returns CDR1 SGHRS and CDR2 YFSETQ. Trimming removed 0 bases from V and 4 bases from J, with 19 bases in between. The CDR3 is 17 residues long. The CDR3 loop is CASSLGGWGGAVTEAFF. The CDR3 nucleotides are TGCGCCAGCAGCTTGGGGGGCTGGGGTGGGGCAGTCACTGAAGCTTTCTTT.

This clonotype has ten or more counts. The rearrangement joins TRBV12-3 or TRBV12-4 to TRBJ2-7; perhaps TRBD1 as D (6 bases). This CDR3 has 14 residues. Trimming left V 5 bases short and J 3 bases short, with 14 bases between. CDR3 in DNA: TGTGCCAGCAGTCCCGGGGACATACTCTACGAGCAGTACTTC. It translates to CASSPGDILYEQYF.